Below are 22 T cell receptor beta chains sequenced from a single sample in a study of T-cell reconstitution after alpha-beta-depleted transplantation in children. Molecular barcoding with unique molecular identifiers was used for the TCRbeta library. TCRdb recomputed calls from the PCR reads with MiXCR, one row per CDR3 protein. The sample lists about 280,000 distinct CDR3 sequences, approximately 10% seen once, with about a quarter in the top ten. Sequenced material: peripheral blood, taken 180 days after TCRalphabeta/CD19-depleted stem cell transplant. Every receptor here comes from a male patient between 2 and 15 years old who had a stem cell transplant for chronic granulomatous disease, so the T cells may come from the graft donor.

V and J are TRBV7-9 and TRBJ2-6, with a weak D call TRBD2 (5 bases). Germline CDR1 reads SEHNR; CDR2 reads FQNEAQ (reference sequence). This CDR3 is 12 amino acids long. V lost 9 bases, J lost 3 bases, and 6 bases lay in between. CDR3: CARAGGANVLTF. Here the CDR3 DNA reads TGTGCCAGGGCGGGTGGGGCCAACGTCCTGACTTTC.

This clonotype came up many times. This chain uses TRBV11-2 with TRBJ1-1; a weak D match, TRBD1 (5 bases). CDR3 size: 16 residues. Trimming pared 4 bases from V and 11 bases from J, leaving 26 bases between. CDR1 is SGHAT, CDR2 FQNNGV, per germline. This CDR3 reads CASSSPLSPDTLAAFF. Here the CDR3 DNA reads TGTGCCAGCAGCTCCCCCTTATCGCCGGACACCCTGGCTGCTTTCTTT.

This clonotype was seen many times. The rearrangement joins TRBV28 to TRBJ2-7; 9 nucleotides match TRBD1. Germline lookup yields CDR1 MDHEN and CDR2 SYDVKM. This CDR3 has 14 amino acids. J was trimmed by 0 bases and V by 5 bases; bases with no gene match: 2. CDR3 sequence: CASSKQGASYEQYF. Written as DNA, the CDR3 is TGTGCCAGCAGTAAACAGGGGGCCTCCTACGAGCAGTACTTC.

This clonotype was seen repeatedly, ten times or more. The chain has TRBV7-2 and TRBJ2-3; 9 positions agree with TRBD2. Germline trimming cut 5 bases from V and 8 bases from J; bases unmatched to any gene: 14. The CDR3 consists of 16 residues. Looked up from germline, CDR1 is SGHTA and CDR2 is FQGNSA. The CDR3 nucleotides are TGTGCCAGCAGCGCTGGGCTAGCGGGACTCCTTGGTACGCAGTATTTT. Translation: CASSAGLAGLLGTQYF.

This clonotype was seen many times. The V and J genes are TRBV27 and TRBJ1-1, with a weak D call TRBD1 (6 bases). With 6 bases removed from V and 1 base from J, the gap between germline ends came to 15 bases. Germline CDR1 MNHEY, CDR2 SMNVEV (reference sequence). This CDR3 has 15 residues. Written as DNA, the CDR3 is TGTGCCAGCAGGCCGGGGGGCCGGGCGAACACTGAAGCTTTCTTT. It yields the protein CASRPGGRANTEAFF.

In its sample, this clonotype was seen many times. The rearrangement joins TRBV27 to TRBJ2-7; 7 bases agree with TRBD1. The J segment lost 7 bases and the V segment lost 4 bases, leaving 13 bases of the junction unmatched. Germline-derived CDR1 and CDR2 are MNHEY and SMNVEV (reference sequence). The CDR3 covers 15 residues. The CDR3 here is CASSSPGQSLGEQYF. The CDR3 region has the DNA TGTGCCAGCAGTTCCCCGGGACAGAGCCTGGGTGAGCAGTACTTC.

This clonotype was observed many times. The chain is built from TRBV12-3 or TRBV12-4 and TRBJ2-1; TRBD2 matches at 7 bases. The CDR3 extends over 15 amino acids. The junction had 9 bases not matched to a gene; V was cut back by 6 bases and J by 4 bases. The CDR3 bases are TGTGCCAGCAGCTCAACTAGCGAATATTACAATGAGCAGTTCTTC. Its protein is CASSSTSEYYNEQFF.

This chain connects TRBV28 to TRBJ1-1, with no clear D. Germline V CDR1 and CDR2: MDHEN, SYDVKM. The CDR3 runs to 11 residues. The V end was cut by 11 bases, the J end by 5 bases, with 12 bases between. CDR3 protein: CAGSTGTEAFF. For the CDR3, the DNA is TGTGCCGGCTCAACGGGGACTGAAGCTTTCTTT.

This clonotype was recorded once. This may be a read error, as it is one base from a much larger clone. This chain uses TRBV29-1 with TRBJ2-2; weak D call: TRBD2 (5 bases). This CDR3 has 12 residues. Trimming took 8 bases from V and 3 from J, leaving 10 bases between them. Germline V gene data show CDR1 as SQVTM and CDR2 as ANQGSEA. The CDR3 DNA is TGCAGCATTTCAGCGGACACCGGGGAGCTGTTTTTT. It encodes CSISADTGELFF.

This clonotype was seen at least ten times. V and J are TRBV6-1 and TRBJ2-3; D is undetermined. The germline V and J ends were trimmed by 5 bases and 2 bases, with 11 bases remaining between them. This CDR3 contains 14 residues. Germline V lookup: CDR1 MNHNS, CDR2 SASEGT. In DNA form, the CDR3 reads TGTGCCAGCAGTCCACGACCCTACACAGATACGCAGTATTTT. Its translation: CASSPRPYTDTQYF.

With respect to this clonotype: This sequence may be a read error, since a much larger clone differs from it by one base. DNA for the CDR3: TGTGCCAGCAGTTCAGGGATCGCAGATACGCAGTATTTT. This gives the protein CASSSGIADTQYF. The chain couples TRBV12-3 or TRBV12-4 to TRBJ2-3; perhaps TRBD1 as D (5 bases). The length of the CDR3 is 13 residues. Trimming cost V 4 bases and J 4 bases, with 9 bases left between them.

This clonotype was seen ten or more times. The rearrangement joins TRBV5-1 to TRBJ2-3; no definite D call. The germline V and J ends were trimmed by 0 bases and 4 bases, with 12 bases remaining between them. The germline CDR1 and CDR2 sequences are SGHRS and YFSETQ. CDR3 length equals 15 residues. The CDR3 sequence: CASSLEGRRADTQYF. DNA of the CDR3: TGCGCCAGCAGCTTGGAGGGTCGTCGAGCAGATACGCAGTATTTT.

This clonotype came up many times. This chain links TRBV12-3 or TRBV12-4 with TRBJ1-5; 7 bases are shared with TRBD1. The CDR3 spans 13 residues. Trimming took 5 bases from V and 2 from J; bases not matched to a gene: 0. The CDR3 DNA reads TGTGCCAGCAGTCAGGGGGGCAATCAGCCCCAGCATTTT. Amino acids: CASSQGGNQPQHF.

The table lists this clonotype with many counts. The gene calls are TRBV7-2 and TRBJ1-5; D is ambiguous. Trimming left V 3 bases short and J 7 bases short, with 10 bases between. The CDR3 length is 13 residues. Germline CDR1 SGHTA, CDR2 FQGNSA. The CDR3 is CASSFVGLQPQHF. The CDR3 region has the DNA TGTGCCAGCAGCTTCGTTGGTCTACAGCCCCAGCATTTT.

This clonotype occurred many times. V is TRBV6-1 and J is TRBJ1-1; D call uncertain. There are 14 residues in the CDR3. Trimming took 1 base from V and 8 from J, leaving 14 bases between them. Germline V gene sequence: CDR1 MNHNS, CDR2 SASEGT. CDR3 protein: CASSEGTKKGEAFF. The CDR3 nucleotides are TGTGCCAGCAGTGAAGGGACGAAGAAAGGGGAAGCTTTCTTT.

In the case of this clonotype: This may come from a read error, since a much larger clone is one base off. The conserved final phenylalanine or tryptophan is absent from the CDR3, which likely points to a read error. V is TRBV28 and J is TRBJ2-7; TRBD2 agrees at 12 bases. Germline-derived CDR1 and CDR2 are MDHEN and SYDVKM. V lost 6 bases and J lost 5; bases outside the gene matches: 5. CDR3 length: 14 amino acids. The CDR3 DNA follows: TGTGCCAGCAGCCCTAGCGGGAGGGGGGACGAGCAGTACTTG. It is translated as CASSPSGRGDEQYL.

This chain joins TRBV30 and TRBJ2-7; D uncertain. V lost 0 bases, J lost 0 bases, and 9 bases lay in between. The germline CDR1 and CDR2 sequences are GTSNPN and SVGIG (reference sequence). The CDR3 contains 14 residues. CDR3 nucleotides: TGTGCCTGGAGTGTAGGGCAGTTCTCCTACGAGCAGTACTTC. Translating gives CAWSVGQFSYEQYF.

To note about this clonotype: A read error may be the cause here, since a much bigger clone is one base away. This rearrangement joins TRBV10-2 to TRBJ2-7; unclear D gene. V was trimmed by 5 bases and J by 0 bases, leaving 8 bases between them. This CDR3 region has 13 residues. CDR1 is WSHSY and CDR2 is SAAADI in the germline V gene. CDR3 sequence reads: CASSYQVSYEQYF. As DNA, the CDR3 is TGCGCCAGCAGTTACCAGGTCTCCTACGAGCAGTACTTC.

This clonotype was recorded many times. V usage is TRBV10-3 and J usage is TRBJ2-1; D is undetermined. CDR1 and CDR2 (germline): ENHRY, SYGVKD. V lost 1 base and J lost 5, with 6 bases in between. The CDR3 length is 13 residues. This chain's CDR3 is CAISEYQDNEQFF. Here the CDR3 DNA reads TGTGCCATCAGTGAGTACCAAGACAATGAGCAGTTCTTC.

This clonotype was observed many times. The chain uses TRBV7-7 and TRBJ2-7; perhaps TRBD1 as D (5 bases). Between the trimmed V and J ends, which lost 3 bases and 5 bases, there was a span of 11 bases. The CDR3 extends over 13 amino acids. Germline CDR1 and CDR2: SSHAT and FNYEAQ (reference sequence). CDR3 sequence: CASSFSQGNEQYF. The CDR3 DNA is TGTGCCAGCAGCTTCTCGCAGGGAAACGAGCAGTACTTC.

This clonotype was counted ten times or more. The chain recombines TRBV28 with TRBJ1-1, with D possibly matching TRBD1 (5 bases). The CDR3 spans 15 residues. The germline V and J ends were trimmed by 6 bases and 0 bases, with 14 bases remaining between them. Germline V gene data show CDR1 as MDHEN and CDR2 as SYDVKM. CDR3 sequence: CASSNAGRMNTEAFF. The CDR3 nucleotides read TGTGCCAGCAGCAACGCGGGACGGATGAACACTGAAGCTTTCTTT.

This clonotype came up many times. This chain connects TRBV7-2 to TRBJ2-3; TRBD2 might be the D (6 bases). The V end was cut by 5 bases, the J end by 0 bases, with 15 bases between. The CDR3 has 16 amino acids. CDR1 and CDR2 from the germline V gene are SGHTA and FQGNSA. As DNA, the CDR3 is TGTGCCAGCAGCCGGCTTTCGCGGGGTAGCACAGATACGCAGTATTTT. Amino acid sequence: CASSRLSRGSTDTQYF.